This is a list of T cell receptor beta chains from one sample in a study of cytomegalovirus exposure and HLA in healthy donors. Sequencing was performed with immunoSEQ multiplex PCR; in TCRdb, only in-frame clones are kept and a portion is missing. The data hold about 190,000 clones, with about 81% observed a single time. The sample was PBMCs. These receptors were taken from a woman aged 18 to 35 in good health and CMV-seronegative. The CDR3 runs from the conserved cysteine through the conserved F or W. The order of the fields is V gene, J gene, CDR3 protein.

TRBV27	TRBJ2-5	CASSSGTGGETQYF
TRBV18	TRBJ1-5	CASSPGTGLNQPQHF
TRBV4-2	TRBJ1-2	CASSQERGSRGGYTF
TRBV28	TRBJ2-7	CASGTSVYEQYF
TRBV6-5	TRBJ2-7	CASLSRPGDEQYF
TRBV7-9	TRBJ1-1	CASSRGQTNTEAFF
TRBV9	TRBJ2-1	CASSPMAQGNEQFF
TRBV5-6	TRBJ1-5	CASSLLADNQPQHF
TRBV28	TRBJ2-7	CASRRPGHNYEQYF
TRBV5-1	TRBJ2-1	CASSSELNEQFF
TRBV27	TRBJ2-7	CASRLAGGQMREQYF
TRBV2	TRBJ2-5	CASTGKAEETQYF
TRBV7-2	TRBJ1-2	CASSPEAGRANYGYTF
TRBV30	TRBJ2-7	CARTGQGAQEQYF
TRBV12-2	TRBJ1-2	CASRSYGQPGYTF
TRBV28	TRBJ2-7	CASSSPGQGAEEQYF
TRBV29-1	TRBJ1-1	CSVDKTGFEAFF
TRBV7-9	TRBJ2-1	CASEGAYNEQFF
TRBV7-6	TRBJ1-5	CASSIGLDRGGQPQHF
TRBV7-9	TRBJ1-1	CASSSAIGEMNTEAFF
TRBV6-6	TRBJ2-1	CASRFLADNEQFF
TRBV5-6	TRBJ2-3	CASSPPSPWAGAGTDTQYF
TRBV7-9	TRBJ1-1	CASSLTGILNTEAFF
TRBV28	TRBJ2-7	CASSLSPSGNSYEQYF
TRBV5-1	TRBJ2-1	CASTQGLDEQFF
TRBV10-3	TRBJ2-7	CAISDGGYEQYF
TRBV27	TRBJ2-5	CASAKPGQGPKETQYF
TRBV18	TRBJ2-5	CASSQWTGETQYF
TRBV6-5	TRBJ2-7	CASHQSGSIYEQYF
TRBV2	TRBJ2-5	CASSARDSILGTQYF
TRBV4-2	TRBJ2-7	CASSQVELPEQYF
TRBV18	TRBJ1-2	CASSPGQGHSYGYTF
TRBV5-4	TRBJ1-4	CASSQAGQGLSNEKLFF
TRBV2	TRBJ2-7	CASRDNGQGQPYEQYF
TRBV2	TRBJ1-5	CASTEGGRGRDQPQHF
TRBV27	TRBJ2-3	CASSLFQGHTDTQYF
TRBV7-3	TRBJ2-3	CASSLTGGGSGTDTQYF
TRBV27	TRBJ2-7	CASSSLVGTGSHEQYF
TRBV7-8	TRBJ1-3	CASTFSGLTLFRSSGNTIYF
TRBV25-1	TRBJ2-3	CASSEDASGRADTQYF
TRBV5-1	TRBJ2-2	CASSFQGSDTGELFF
TRBV6-5	TRBJ2-4	CASRPGQGGINIQYF
TRBV27	TRBJ2-1	CASSQLRYNEQFF
TRBV11-2	TRBJ2-5	CASSPEETQYF
TRBV13	TRBJ2-3	CASSPRAGATQDTQYF
TRBV20-1	TRBJ2-5	CSASSETQYF
TRBV5-4	TRBJ1-1	CASSPANRGDTEAFF
TRBV2	TRBJ2-2	CASSDTTGTGFSGELFF
TRBV5-1	TRBJ1-4	CASSLAQGKTTNEKLLF
TRBV2	-	CASSEALLGAYEQYF
TRBV7-3	TRBJ2-7	CASSLGGGRVNEQYF
TRBV7-9	TRBJ1-1	CASSPQRGLDTEAFF
TRBV2	TRBJ2-5	CASGPSGLAGERETQYF
TRBV15	TRBJ1-5	CATWSEDRGRQPQHF